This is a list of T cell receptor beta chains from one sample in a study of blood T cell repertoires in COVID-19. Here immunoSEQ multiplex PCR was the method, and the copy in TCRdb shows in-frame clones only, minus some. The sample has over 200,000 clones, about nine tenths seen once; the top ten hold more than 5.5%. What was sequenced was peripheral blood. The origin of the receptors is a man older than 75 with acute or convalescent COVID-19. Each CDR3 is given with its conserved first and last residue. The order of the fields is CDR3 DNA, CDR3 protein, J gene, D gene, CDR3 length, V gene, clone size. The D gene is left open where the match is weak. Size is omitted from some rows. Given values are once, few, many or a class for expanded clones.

TGTGCCAGCAGTCCTCTTGGACTAGCGGGAGAAGAGACCCAGTACTTC,CASSPLGLAGEETQYF,TRBJ2-5,TRBD2,16,TRBV27,.
TGTGCCAGCAGTTTTGGACGGGAAACGCAGTATTTT,CASSFGRETQYF,TRBJ2-3,.,12,TRBV12-3/TRBV12-4,.
TGTGCCAGCAGTGATAGTGGGGGAGGTACCGGGACAGGCCGATCCTACGAGCAGTACTTC,CASSDSGGGTGTGRSYEQYF,TRBJ2-7,TRBD1,20,TRBV6-1,.
TGTGCCAGCAGTGAATCGAGGACACAGGCTTATCAGCCCCAGCATTTT,CASSESRTQAYQPQHF,TRBJ1-5,.,16,TRBV6-1,.
TGCGCCAGCAGCCAAGATGGGCACCCTTTCACCGGGGAGCTGTTTTTT,CASSQDGHPFTGELFF,TRBJ2-2,.,16,TRBV4-3,.
TGTGCCAGCAGCCAAAACAGGGCCGAGCAGTACTTC,CASSQNRAEQYF,TRBJ2-7,.,12,TRBV7-2,once
TGTGCCAGCAGTTACTCGCGTAACAGAGCCTACGAGCAGTACTTC,CASSYSRNRAYEQYF,TRBJ2-7,.,15,TRBV6-2/TRBV6-3,.
TGTGCCAGCAGTTTAAGCCCCCTCACTGAAGCTTTCTTT,CASSLSPLTEAFF,TRBJ1-1,.,13,TRBV28,.
TGTGCCAGCAGCCGTCTCCCCGGGAGTTCAGCCGGGGAGCTGTTTTTT,CASSRLPGSSAGELFF,TRBJ2-2,.,16,TRBV11-2,.
TGTGCCAGCTCACCAGGACTAGTCCAAGAGACCCAGTACTTC,CASSPGLVQETQYF,TRBJ2-5,TRBD2,14,TRBV18,.
TGTGCCACCCCCGGGCAGGGTGGTGGAAACACCATATATTTT,CATPGQGGGNTIYF,TRBJ1-3,.,14,TRBV7-9,.
TGTGCCAGTAGTCGGGGGGAAGGGGGCAATCAGCCCCAGCATTTT,CASSRGEGGNQPQHF,TRBJ1-5,.,15,TRBV19,.
TGTGCCAGCAGCGTGGGACTAGCGGACTACAATGAGCAGTTCTTC,CASSVGLADYNEQFF,TRBJ2-1,TRBD2,15,TRBV9,.
TGTGCCAGCAGCTTAGAAGTTAGGAACACTGAAGCTTTCTTT,CASSLEVRNTEAFF,TRBJ1-1,.,14,TRBV7-2,.
TGTGCCAGCAGTGATCTCGGTAGCAACACGCAGTATTTT,CASSDLGSNTQYF,TRBJ2-3,.,13,TRBV28,.
TGTGCCAGCATGCAGGGCTACGGGGAGCTGTTTTTT,CASMQGYGELFF,TRBJ2-2,.,12,TRBV2,.
TGTGCCAGCAGTGAACGCAGGGTACCCCTACAAGACACCCAGTACTTC,CASSERRVPLQDTQYF,TRBJ2-5,.,16,TRBV6-1,.
TGTGCCAGTAGTCCCCCCCCACCACAGGTTGATGGCTACACCTTC,CASSPPPPQVDGYTF,TRBJ1-2,.,15,TRBV19,.
TGTGCCAGCAGTTACCCGGAAGAGGGTCAGCCCCAGCATTTT,CASSYPEEGQPQHF,TRBJ1-5,.,14,TRBV6-6,.
TGTGCCATCAGTGACAGGGTAGAAGTTAGAGGTTCACCCCTCCACTTT,CAISDRVEVRGSPLHF,TRBJ1-6,.,16,TRBV10-3,.
TGCAGCGCCTGGTCGGGTGGTGAAAAACTGTTTTTT,CSAWSGGEKLFF,TRBJ1-4,.,12,TRBV29-1,.
TGTGCTAGTGGTCTGGACGGTTCTTTCTCCGCTGAAGCTTTCTTT,CASGLDGSFSAEAFF,TRBJ1-1,.,15,TRBV12-5,.
TGCAGCGTTGAGCCCAGGATTGCTGGCTACACCTTC,CSVEPRIAGYTF,TRBJ1-2,.,12,TRBV29-1,.
TGTGCCAGCAGCGCCCTGGGACTTGCGTCGGCGGAGCTGTTTTTT,CASSALGLASAELFF,TRBJ2-2,.,15,TRBV7-2,few
TGCGCCAGCAGCTCCCTAGCGGGAGGGCCAGACACCGGGGAGCTGTTTTTT,CASSSLAGGPDTGELFF,TRBJ2-2,TRBD2,17,TRBV5-1,.
TGCGCCAGCAGCCCGGGATCGGGGTGGTTGACCCGCCCAGGGACTAGCCCAGATACGCAGTATTTT,CASSPGSGWLTRPGTSPDTQYF,TRBJ2-3,TRBD2,22,TRBV5-1,.
TGTGCCAGCAGCTTAGGGGGGAACCAAGAGACCCAGTACTTC,CASSLGGNQETQYF,TRBJ2-5,.,14,TRBV7-3,.
TGTGCCAGCAGTTACGCTAGCGGTTCGGCCCAGTACTTC,CASSYASGSAQYF,TRBJ2-5,TRBD2,13,TRBV6-5,.
TGTGCCAGCAGCTCCGCAACAGGGGGATTTAATGAAAAACTGTTTTTT,CASSSATGGFNEKLFF,TRBJ1-4,TRBD1,16,TRBV5-4,.
TGTGCCAGCAGTGTCGGAGTATTGGGTGTCAATGAGCAGTTCTTC,CASSVGVLGVNEQFF,TRBJ2-1,.,15,TRBV2,.
TGTGCCACCAGTGATTTGCGGACAGGGATAGGGGACAATGAGCAGTTCTTC,CATSDLRTGIGDNEQFF,TRBJ2-1,TRBD1,17,TRBV24-1,.
TGTGCCTGGAGTGTAGGCGGGAGCTTCACAGATACGCAGTATTTT,CAWSVGGSFTDTQYF,TRBJ2-3,TRBD2,15,TRBV30,.
TGCGCCAGCAGCCAACGTGAGGCTGGCTATGGCTACACCTTC,CASSQREAGYGYTF,TRBJ1-2,.,14,TRBV4-1,.
TGTGCCAGTAGTATAGTCACCGGGACAGGGGGCTATAGCTCCTACAATGAGCAGTTCTTC,CASSIVTGTGGYSSYNEQFF,TRBJ2-1,TRBD1,20,TRBV19,once
TGTGCCTGGAAAGTCCTAGCGGCAGATACGCAGTATTTT,CAWKVLAADTQYF,TRBJ2-3,TRBD2,13,TRBV30,.
TGCGCCAGCAGCTTACAAGGACAGGGGGTCGACGGCTACACCTTC,CASSLQGQGVDGYTF,TRBJ1-2,TRBD1,15,TRBV5-1,.
TGTGCCAGCAGCCACCTCAGCGGGAGTGGCACCGGGGAGCTGTTTTTT,CASSHLSGSGTGELFF,TRBJ2-2,TRBD2,16,TRBV11-3,once
TGCGCCAGCAGCTGGACTAGCGGGTACAATGAGCAGTTCTTC,CASSWTSGYNEQFF,TRBJ2-1,TRBD2,14,TRBV5-1,once
TGTGCCAGCATATTTGGGGGGACAGGGGGTCAGCAAGGGGAGCTGTTTTTT,CASIFGGTGGQQGELFF,TRBJ2-2,TRBD1,17,TRBV2,.
TGCGCCAGCAGCTCCGATTGGAGGGGCTATGGCTACACCTTC,CASSSDWRGYGYTF,TRBJ1-2,.,14,TRBV5-1,.
TGTGCCAGCAGCCCGGGACTAGCGGGAGGCGGTGAGCAGTTCTTC,CASSPGLAGGGEQFF,TRBJ2-1,TRBD2,15,TRBV7-7,.
TGTGCCAGCAGTGACCTTTCTAGCACGGCCCGGTTCTTC,CASSDLSSTARFF,TRBJ2-1,.,13,TRBV6-4,.
TGTGCCAGCAGACTCCACAGTAATGAAAAACTGTTTTTT,CASRLHSNEKLFF,TRBJ1-4,.,13,TRBV6-5,once
TGTGCCAGCAGCTATATCGGAAACACCATATATTTT,CASSYIGNTIYF,TRBJ1-3,.,12,TRBV12-3/TRBV12-4,.
TGTGCCAGCAGATATGGGACTAGCGGGTCCTACGAGCAGTACTTC,CASRYGTSGSYEQYF,TRBJ2-7,TRBD2,15,TRBV7-9,.
TGTGCCAGCTCACCACCGGAGCGGTTAGCCAAAAACATTCAGTACTTC,CASSPPERLAKNIQYF,TRBJ2-4,.,16,TRBV18,.
TGTGCCAGCAGCCTGGGACAGGGTAACGAGCAGTACTTC,CASSLGQGNEQYF,TRBJ2-7,TRBD1,13,TRBV7-3,.
TGCGCCAGCAGCTTGGCTAGCGGGAGCTACGAGCAGTACTTC,CASSLASGSYEQYF,TRBJ2-7,TRBD2,14,TRBV5-1,few
TGTGCCAGCAGCTGGCCCAAGCGAGCGGGAGAACCCTACAATGAGCAGTTCTTC,CASSWPKRAGEPYNEQFF,TRBJ2-1,.,18,TRBV21-1,.
TGTGCCAGCAGCTTAAGAGAGTGGGGCCCCTACGAGCAGTACTTC,CASSLREWGPYEQYF,TRBJ2-7,.,15,TRBV7-2,.
TGCGCCAGCAGTGAAGTGGGGACTAGCGCATACGAGCAGTACTTC,CASSEVGTSAYEQYF,TRBJ2-7,TRBD2,15,TRBV10-2,.
TGTGCCAGCAACCGAGACAGGGGTGGCTACACCTTC,CASNRDRGGYTF,TRBJ1-2,TRBD1,12,TRBV12-3/TRBV12-4,.
TGTGCCAGTAGTATCAGGGGGCAACCCCTCAGCTACACCTTC,CASSIRGQPLSYTF,TRBJ1-2,TRBD1,14,TRBV19,.
TGTGCCACCAGTATCGGACAGGGTCACGGCTACACCTTC,CATSIGQGHGYTF,TRBJ1-2,TRBD1,13,TRBV24-1,.
TGCGCCAGCAGCTACGACAGCGGGAATAACTATGGCTACACCTTC,CASSYDSGNNYGYTF,TRBJ1-2,.,15,TRBV4-1,.